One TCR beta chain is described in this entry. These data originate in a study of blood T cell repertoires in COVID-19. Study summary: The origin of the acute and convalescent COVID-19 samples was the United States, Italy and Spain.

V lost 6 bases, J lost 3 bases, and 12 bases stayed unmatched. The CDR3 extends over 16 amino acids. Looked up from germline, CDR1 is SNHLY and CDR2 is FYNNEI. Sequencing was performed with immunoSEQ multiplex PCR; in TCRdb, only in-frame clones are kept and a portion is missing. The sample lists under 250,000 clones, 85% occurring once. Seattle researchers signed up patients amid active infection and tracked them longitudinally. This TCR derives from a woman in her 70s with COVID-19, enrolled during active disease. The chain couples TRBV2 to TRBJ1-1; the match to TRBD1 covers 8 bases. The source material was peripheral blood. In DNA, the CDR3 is TGTGCCAGCAGACACGCACAGGGGGAGGGGGACACTGAAGCTTTCTTT. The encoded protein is CASRHAQGEGDTEAFF.